This T cell receptor beta chain emerged from a study of CD8+ T cells in alopecia areata. Treatment reported: oral pan-JAK inhibitor, 5-10 mg twice daily. The study team obtained lesional scalp punch biopsies and peripheral blood from alopecia areata patients. This CDR3 has 13 amino acids. Between the trimmed V and J ends, which lost 5 bases and 4 bases, there was a span of 9 bases. The V gene's germline CDR1 is SNHLY and CDR2 FYNNEI. This clone was detected only a few times. Extraction of RNA preceded its reverse transcription into cDNA, which served as the sequencing template. Libraries were prepared by immunoSEQ multiplex PCR; TCRdb keeps only in-frame clonotypes and omits some of them. The sample holds 100,000 or so clones, roughly three fifths seen once.

The sample in question was CD8+ T cells sorted from blood, obtained at roughly week 58, from a patient treated with tofacitinib. The chain combines TRBV2 with TRBJ1-5; D gene unclear. This clonotype originated in a human donor with alopecia areata. This chain's CDR3 is CASSIRPNQPQHF. The CDR3 region has the DNA TGTGCCAGCAGTATCCGCCCAAATCAGCCCCAGCATTTT. Filled out from reference TRBV2 and TRBJ1-5, the complete variable domain reads EPEVTQTPSHQVTQMGQEVILRCVPISNHLYFYWYRQILGQKVEFLVSFYNNEISEKSEIFDDQFSVERPDGSNFTLKIRSTKLEDSAMYFCASSIRPNQPQHFGDGTRLSIL.